The 4 T cell receptor beta chains in this list originate from one sample, sequenced in a study of blood T cell repertoires in COVID-19. Sequencing used immunoSEQ multiplex PCR; TCRdb keeps in-frame clones, though not all of them. The data show about 180,000 clones, with 80% to 85% seen just once and 5.5% to 8% held by the top ten. The sample comprised peripheral blood. Receptor source: a middle-aged woman with COVID-19, enrolled during active disease.

V and J are TRBV6-5 and TRBJ2-7; TRBD2 aligns across 8 bases. With 5 bases clipped from V and 2 bases from J, the junction kept 5 bases outside the gene matches. CDR3 length: 14 residues. Germline values: CDR1 MNHEY, CDR2 SVGAGI. This CDR3 is CASSHSGATYEQYF. CDR3 coding DNA: TGTGCCAGCAGTCATAGCGGGGCTACCTACGAGCAGTACTTC.

The CDR3 DNA reads as TGTGCCAGCAGACCGGGACTCTACACAGATACGCAGTATTTT. This encodes CASRPGLYTDTQYF. The chain carries TRBV6-5 and TRBJ2-3; a weak D match, TRBD2 (6 bases). Trimming took off 6 bases at V and 2 bases at J, with 12 bases between the two ends. The length of the CDR3 is 14 residues. Germline CDR1 is MNHEY and CDR2 is SVGAGI.

The chain employs TRBV9 and TRBJ1-5, with 9 bases identical to TRBD1. The V and J ends lost 0 bases and 7 bases, in that order; junction bases with no gene match: 2. The CDR3 runs 14 residues. Per germline, CDR1 SGDLS and CDR2 YYNGEE. The CDR3, as DNA: TGTGCCAGCAGCGTAGCCACAGGGGGCCAGCCCCAGCATTTT. This translates into CASSVATGGQPQHF. The full variable domain, completed using reference TRBV9 and TRBJ1-5, is DSGVTQTPKHLITATGQRVTLRCSPRSGDLSVYWYQQSLDQGLQFLIQYYNGEERAKGNILERFSAQQFPDLHSELNLSSLELGDSALYFCASSVATGGQPQHFGDGTRLSIL.

The DNA of the CDR3 is TGTGCCAGCAGGGGGGGACAGGGGGCCGGCGATCAGCCCCAGCATTTT. Translated: CASRGGQGAGDQPQHF. The chain has TRBV2 and TRBJ1-5, with 12 bases matching TRBD1. The CDR3 loop spans 16 amino acids. Germline values: CDR1 SNHLY, CDR2 FYNNEI. The V gene end was trimmed by 6 bases and the J gene end by 5 bases; junction bases not matched to a gene: 8.